The 31 T cell receptor beta chains below were found in one sample sequenced in a study of siplizumab effects on memory and regulatory T cells. Only in-frame clones appear in the TCRdb table, and some are missing; sequencing was by immunoSEQ multiplex PCR. The data hold roughly 60,000 clones, with more than 80% observed a single time. Sequencing was performed on CD8+ T cells sorted from blood. These TCRs come from a human donor in good health.

This sequence joins TRBV7-6 and TRBJ2-2, with D perhaps given as TRBD1 or TRBD2 (6 bases each). V was shortened by 7 bases and J by 5 bases, with 14 bases between the two germline ends. Germline V lookup: CDR1 SGHVS, CDR2 FNYEAQ. CDR3 length: 14 residues. The CDR3 here is CASTSEGGTGELFF. In DNA, the CDR3 is TGTGCCAGCACCTCGGAGGGGGGTACCGGGGAGCTGTTTTTT.

The chain employs TRBV15 and TRBJ2-1; perhaps TRBD1 as D (5 bases). Germline V lookup: CDR1 LNHNV, CDR2 YYDKDF (reference sequence). The V end was cut by 9 bases, the J end by 4 bases, with 10 bases between. The CDR3 is made up of 12 amino acids. This CDR3 reads CATGVQYNEQFF. The CDR3 nucleotides are TGTGCCACAGGGGTCCAATACAATGAGCAGTTCTTC.

Details on this clone: With only one base between it and a far larger clone, this is likely a read error. V and J are TRBV6-5 and TRBJ2-2; D ambiguous. The CDR3 covers 13 residues. Germline values: CDR1 MNHEY, CDR2 SVGAGI. CDR3 protein: CASSDSATGELFF. The DNA of the CDR3 is TGTGCCAGCAGTGACTCCGCCACCGGGGAGCTGTTTTTT.

This chain joins TRBV6-1 and TRBJ1-1; D is perhaps TRBD1 (5 bases). The CDR3 extends over 13 amino acids. V was trimmed by 6 bases and J by 0 bases, leaving 8 bases between them. The germline V gene encodes CDR1 MNHNS and CDR2 SASEGT. The DNA of the CDR3 is TGTGCCAGCAGGGGACGGTTGAACACTGAAGCTTTCTTT. This translates into CASRGRLNTEAFF.

The chain combines TRBV19 with TRBJ1-1; D is possibly TRBD1 (6 bases). Trimming cost V 5 bases and J 6 bases, with 7 bases left between them. Germline V gene sequence: CDR1 LNHDA, CDR2 SQIVND (reference sequence). CDR3 length: 11 residues. In DNA form, the CDR3 reads TGTGCCAGTAGTTGGGGGCCTGAAGCTTTCTTT. Its protein is CASSWGPEAFF.

This clone was seen more than once but under ten times. CDR3 region: CASSDSGNTGELFF. Here the CDR3 DNA reads TGTGCCAGCAGTGACTCAGGGAACACCGGGGAGCTGTTTTTT. The chain has TRBV6-4 and TRBJ2-2; no reliable D call. CDR3 length equals 14 residues. CDR1 and CDR2 from the germline V gene are MRHNA and SNTAGT. V lost 0 bases and J 1 base, leaving 3 bases between the germline ends.

V usage is TRBV11-2 and J usage is TRBJ1-3; D is possibly TRBD1 (6 bases). This CDR3 has 15 amino acids. CDR1 SGHAT and CDR2 FQNNGV come from the germline V gene. V lost 6 bases and J lost 0, with 12 bases in between. The CDR3 spells CASRTTGYSGNTIYF. CDR3 DNA sequence: TGTGCCAGCAGAACTACAGGGTACTCTGGAAACACCATATATTTT.

The chain recombines TRBV4-1 with TRBJ1-1, with 9 bases aligning to TRBD1. Losses at the gene ends were 3 bases for V and 8 bases for J; bases not matched to a gene: 10. Germline V lookup: CDR1 MGHRA, CDR2 YSYEKL. The CDR3 contains 15 residues. The CDR3 sequence is CASSHLQGAIREAFF. The CDR3 DNA reads as TGCGCCAGCAGCCATCTACAGGGGGCGATCCGGGAAGCTTTCTTT.

The V call is TRBV4-1, the J call TRBJ2-7; 11 bases are shared with TRBD2. This CDR3 has 17 residues. The junction had 9 bases not matched to a gene; V was cut back by 1 base and J by 4 bases. In germline, CDR1 is MGHRA, CDR2 YSYEKL. The CDR3 coding sequence is TGCGCCAGCAGCCAAGCACTAGCGGGAGTGGTTCGGTACGAGCAGTACTTC. It is translated as CASSQALAGVVRYEQYF.

The genes are TRBV5-1 and TRBJ2-1; possible D gene TRBD2, 6 bases. This CDR3 has 17 residues. Germline assignment: CDR1 SGHRS and CDR2 YFSETQ. The V and J ends lost 7 bases and 7 bases respectively, with 27 bases between them. The CDR3 bases are TGCGCCAGCGGGGAAATTAGCGGAGCATCAACAAGGAATGAGCAGTTCTTC. Translation gives CASGEISGASTRNEQFF.

V gene TRBV29-1 combines with J gene TRBJ2-7; D is perhaps TRBD2 (6 bases). Germline V CDR1 and CDR2: SQVTM, ANQGSEA. This CDR3 is 14 amino acids long. Trimming pared 7 bases from V and 7 bases from J, leaving 23 bases between. This CDR3 is CSAFGGLKTGEQYF. The CDR3 coding sequence is TGCAGCGCCTTCGGGGGACTCAAGACGGGAGAGCAGTACTTC.

The rearrangement joins TRBV7-8 to TRBJ2-2; D might be TRBD1 (5 bases). The germline V and J ends were trimmed by 3 bases and 2 bases, with 19 bases remaining between them. The germline gives CDR1 SGHVS, CDR2 FQNEAQ. This CDR3 spans 18 amino acids. The CDR3: CASSFASTDHLNTGELFF. CDR3 nucleotide sequence: TGTGCCAGCAGCTTCGCCTCGACAGACCACCTAAACACCGGGGAGCTGTTTTTT.

In its sample, this clone was seen a few times. The chain has TRBV19 and TRBJ1-5, with D possibly being TRBD1 (5 bases). Germline assignment: CDR1 LNHDA and CDR2 SQIVND (reference sequence). V was pared by 6 bases and J by 5 bases, with 14 bases between. This CDR3 has 14 amino acids. CDR3 DNA: TGTGCCAGTAGCCACACCCAGGGAGATCAGCCCCAGCATTTT. Encoded protein: CASSHTQGDQPQHF.

V is TRBV5-8 and J is TRBJ2-1, with 8 bases lining up with TRBD2. V trimming: 4 bases; J trimming: 1 base; junction bases outside the gene matches: 13. This CDR3 contains 18 residues. The germline V gene encodes CDR1 SGHTS and CDR2 YDEGEE. The CDR3 is CASSRPGLGGGSYNEQFF. As DNA, the CDR3 is TGTGCCAGCAGCCGACCGGGACTAGGGGGAGGGTCCTACAATGAGCAGTTCTTC.

The J gene is TRBJ1-1, the V gene TRBV4-3, with 8 nucleotides matching TRBD1. This CDR3 is 15 amino acids long. The ends lost 2 bases at V and 1 base at J; junction bases unmatched: 3. Germline assignment: CDR1 LGHNA and CDR2 YSLEER. CDR3 amino acids: CASSQNRGENTEAFF. CDR3 in DNA: TGCGCCAGCAGCCAAAACAGGGGGGAGAACACTGAAGCTTTCTTT.

The rearrangement links TRBV6-1 to TRBJ2-2; D call uncertain. V was shortened by 2 bases and J by 4 bases, with 5 bases between the two germline ends. CDR3 size: 13 residues. Looked up from germline, CDR1 is MNHNS and CDR2 is SASEGT. The CDR3 is CASSETVTGELFF. The CDR3 coding sequence is TGTGCCAGCAGTGAAACGGTCACCGGGGAGCTGTTTTTT.

This rearrangement joins TRBV28 to TRBJ2-1; D not resolved. Per the germline V gene, CDR1 is MDHEN and CDR2 is SYDVKM. Trimming took 5 bases from V and 8 from J, leaving 16 bases between them. The CDR3 runs 14 residues. As DNA, the CDR3 is TGTGCCAGCAGTGTAGTGGGAAGTTGGGATGAGCAGTTCTTC. Protein sequence: CASSVVGSWDEQFF.

The chain recombines TRBV7-6 with TRBJ1-2, with D tentatively TRBD1 (5 bases). The germline V gene encodes CDR1 SGHVS and CDR2 FNYEAQ. V lost 5 bases to trimming and J lost 4 bases, with 11 bases between them. CDR3 length: 13 residues. CDR3 nucleotides: TGTGCCAGCAGCGGGGGGGTTCCCTATGGCTACACCTTC. It encodes CASSGGVPYGYTF.

The chain carries TRBV20-1 and TRBJ2-3, with a possible D match to TRBD2 (5 bases). The V end lost 7 bases, the J end lost 4 bases, and 6 bases lay between the germline ends. Germline CDR1 is DFQATT and CDR2 is SNEGSKA (reference sequence). The CDR3 has 10 amino acids. CDR3 residues: CSGRADTQYF. DNA for the CDR3: TGCAGTGGGCGGGCAGATACGCAGTATTTT.

The rearrangement uses TRBV9 and TRBJ2-1; 7 nucleotides match TRBD2. Germline CDR1 reads SGDLS; CDR2 reads YYNGEE. Trimming removed 4 bases from V and 2 bases from J; junction bases left unmatched: 6. The CDR3 has 15 residues. Here the CDR3 reads CASSRKGGPYNEQFF. The CDR3 DNA is TGTGCCAGCAGCCGAAAGGGAGGGCCCTACAATGAGCAGTTCTTC.

V gene TRBV12-5 combines with J gene TRBJ2-2; no clear D. The CDR3 totals 11 residues. The germline V gene encodes CDR1 LGHNT and CDR2 FRNRAP. Trimming took off 6 bases at V and 6 bases at J, with 5 bases between the two ends. For the CDR3, the DNA is TGTGCTAGTGGCCTTTCCGGGGAGCTGTTTTTT. It codes for CASGLSGELFF.

The chain employs TRBV15 and TRBJ2-7, with a weak D call TRBD2 (6 bases). The CDR3 is made up of 15 amino acids. Germline values: CDR1 LNHNV, CDR2 YYDKDF (reference sequence). V lost 4 bases, J lost 5 bases, and 18 bases lay in between. In DNA, the CDR3 is TGTGCCACCAGCACCCCTGGGGGGAGAGGTCACGAGCAGTACTTC. This codes for CATSTPGGRGHEQYF.

This chain uses TRBV7-3 with TRBJ2-5; D is perhaps TRBD1 (5 bases). Germline V gene lookup returns CDR1 SGHTA and CDR2 FQGTGA. There are 13 residues in the CDR3. Trimming shortened V by 5 bases and J by 3 bases, and 10 bases separated the two germline ends. The CDR3 DNA is TGTGCCAGCAGCCGATTAGGGGAAGAGACCCAGTACTTC. It translates to CASSRLGEETQYF.

The V and J genes are TRBV2 and TRBJ1-2; weak D call: TRBD1 (6 bases). CDR1 and CDR2 from the germline V gene are SNHLY and FYNNEI. The CDR3 is 15 amino acids. The germline V and J ends were trimmed by 7 bases and 4 bases, with 19 bases remaining between them. CDR3 sequence reads: CASTRGTFVSYGYTF. The DNA of the CDR3 is TGTGCCAGCACCCGAGGGACATTCGTATCCTATGGCTACACCTTC.

The gene calls are TRBV7-9 and TRBJ2-1; 10 nucleotides line up with TRBD2. CDR3 length: 15 amino acids. Trimming at V came to 5 bases and at J to 4 bases, leaving 5 bases not matched to a gene. In germline, CDR1 is SEHNR, CDR2 FQNEAQ (reference sequence). Here the CDR3 DNA reads TGTGCCAGCAGCCCACTAGCGGGGTCTTACAATGAGCAGTTCTTC. Its translation: CASSPLAGSYNEQFF.

This clone occurred a few times. The chain employs TRBV13 and TRBJ2-7, with 10 positions matching TRBD2. V lost 7 bases to trimming and J lost 3 bases; unmatched junction nucleotides: 6. The germline CDR1 and CDR2 sequences are PRHDT and FYEKMQ (reference sequence). CDR3 size: 14 residues. The CDR3 protein is CASTLGLASYEQYF. The CDR3 region has the DNA TGTGCCAGCACTCTGGGACTAGCGAGCTACGAGCAGTACTTC.

Points on this clone: The identical CDR3 is also encoded by other nucleotide sequences in the sample. This chain joins TRBV7-3 and TRBJ2-7; D tentatively reads TRBD1 or TRBD2 (5 bases each). The germline CDR1 and CDR2 sequences are SGHTA and FQGTGA. V lost 3 bases and J lost 2, with 17 bases in between. The CDR3 is made up of 16 amino acids. The CDR3 sequence: CASSLGVGVPAYEQYF. The CDR3 DNA reads TGTGCCAGCAGCTTGGGGGTGGGGGTTCCCGCCTACGAGCAGTACTTC.

The chain links TRBV19 to TRBJ1-5; D is perhaps TRBD1 (5 bases). Germline-derived CDR1 and CDR2 are LNHDA and SQIVND (reference sequence). The ends were cut back, 3 bases at V and 5 bases at J, with 14 bases in the middle. The CDR3 extends over 15 amino acids. CDR3 in amino acids: CASSIQGQKDQPQHF. The CDR3 coding sequence is TGTGCCAGTAGTATCCAGGGCCAAAAAGATCAGCCCCAGCATTTT. The variable domain in full, completed from reference TRBV19 and TRBJ1-5, reads DGGITQSPKYLFRKEGQNVTLSCEQNLNHDAMYWYRQDPGQGLRLIYYSQIVNDFQKGDIAEGYSVSREKKESFPLTVTSAQKNPTAFYLCASSIQGQKDQPQHFGDGTRLSIL.

Concerning this clone: In the same sample, other DNA sequences code for this CDR3. V is TRBV28 and J is TRBJ1-2, with 7 positions matching TRBD1. The CDR3 consists of 12 residues. V gave up 9 bases and J gave up 5 bases; unmatched junction bases: 6. The germline gives CDR1 MDHEN, CDR2 SYDVKM. The CDR3 coding sequence is TGTGCCAGTCGACAGGGTTCGTATGGCTACACCTTC. Amino acid sequence: CASRQGSYGYTF.

The chain carries TRBV13 and TRBJ2-5; the D gene is possibly TRBD2 (5 bases). Trimming took off 3 bases at V and 1 base at J, with 9 bases between the two ends. CDR1 is PRHDT, CDR2 FYEKMQ, per germline (reference sequence). CDR3 size: 14 residues. CDR3 loop: CASSFGSGQETQYF. The CDR3 DNA follows: TGTGCCAGCAGCTTTGGAAGCGGCCAAGAGACCCAGTACTTC.

The chain carries TRBV7-9 and TRBJ1-4, with 7 bases that match TRBD1. V gave up 5 bases and J gave up 6 bases; unmatched junction bases: 9. CDR3 length: 15 residues. Germline-derived CDR1 and CDR2 are SEHNR and FQNEAQ (reference sequence). The CDR3: CASSLLTTGDEKLFF. The CDR3 nucleotides read TGTGCCAGCAGCCTCCTAACCACAGGGGATGAAAAACTGTTTTTT.